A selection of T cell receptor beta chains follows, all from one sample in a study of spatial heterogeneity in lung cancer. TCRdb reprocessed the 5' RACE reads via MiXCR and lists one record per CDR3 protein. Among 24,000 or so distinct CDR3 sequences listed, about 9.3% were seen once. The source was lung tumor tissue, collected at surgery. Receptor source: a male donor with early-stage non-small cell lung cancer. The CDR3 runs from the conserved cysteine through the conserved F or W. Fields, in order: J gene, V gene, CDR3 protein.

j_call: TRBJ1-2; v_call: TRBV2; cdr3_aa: CASSWTYGYTF
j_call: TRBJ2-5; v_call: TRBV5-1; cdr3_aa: CASSFSDQAETQYF
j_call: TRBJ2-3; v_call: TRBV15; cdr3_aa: CATSRDLSVEWTQYF
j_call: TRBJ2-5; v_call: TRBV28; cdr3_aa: CASYPGGLVAVETQYF
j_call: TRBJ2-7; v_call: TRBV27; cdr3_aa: CASSRQIRYEQYF
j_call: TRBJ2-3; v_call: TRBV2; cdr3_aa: CASRGQLLSTDTQYF
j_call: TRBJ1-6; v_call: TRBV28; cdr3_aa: CASRVGSSPLHF
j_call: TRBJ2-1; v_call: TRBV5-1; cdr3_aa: CASSSELAGGLFF
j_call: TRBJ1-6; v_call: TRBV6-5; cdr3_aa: CASSYSGEHNSPLHF
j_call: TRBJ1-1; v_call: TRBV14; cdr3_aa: CASSLWGWDTEAFF
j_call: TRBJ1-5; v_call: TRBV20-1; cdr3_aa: CSASPTGFNQPQHF
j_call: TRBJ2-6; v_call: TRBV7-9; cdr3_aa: CASSLKLTTSGVSGANVLTF
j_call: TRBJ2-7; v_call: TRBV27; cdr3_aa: CASRGGYEQYF
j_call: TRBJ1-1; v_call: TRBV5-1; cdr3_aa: CATKGIGNTEAFF
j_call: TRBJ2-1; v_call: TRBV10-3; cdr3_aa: CASGQGKNNEQFF
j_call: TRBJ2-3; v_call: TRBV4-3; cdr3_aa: CASSDSGRLVTDTQYF